One sample yielded the 11 T cell receptor beta chains listed below, sequenced in a study of cytotoxic CD8 clonotypes in ibrutinib-treated CLL. Data came from immunoSEQ multiplex PCR; TCRdb stores just in-frame clones and leaves some out. The data show 150,000 or so clones, with approximately 80% seen just once and about 4.5% held by the top ten. Specimen: PBMCs, collected after 24 months of ibrutinib treatment. The receptors come from a human donor with chronic lymphocytic leukemia.

CDR3 in DNA: TGTGCCAGCAGCTTAAGTACCCCTTTTGGCAATGAGCAGTTCTTC. Amino acid sequence: CASSLSTPFGNEQFF. This chain connects TRBV7-3 to TRBJ2-1; no clear D. Deletions cut 1 base from V and 6 bases from J, with 13 bases between. Germline V gene lookup returns CDR1 SGHTA and CDR2 FQGTGA. This CDR3 contains 15 residues.

V usage is TRBV4-3 and J usage is TRBJ2-1, with D perhaps assigned TRBD1 or TRBD2 (5 bases each). CDR3 length: 15 amino acids. Germline values: CDR1 LGHNA, CDR2 YSLEER. Between the trimmed V and J ends, which lost 5 bases and 1 base, there was a span of 12 bases. CDR3 sequence (DNA): TGCGCCAGCAGCGAGGGGACCCTTTCCTACAATGAGCAGTTCTTC. Translated: CASSEGTLSYNEQFF.

The chain carries TRBV7-2 and TRBJ1-2; 7 bases align to TRBD1. Germline CDR1 reads SGHTA; CDR2 reads FQGNSA. Losses at the gene ends were 5 bases for V and 2 bases for J; bases not matched to a gene: 11. The CDR3 is 16 amino acids. Written as DNA, the CDR3 is TGTGCCAGCAGCCTACTACCGGGACAGTCCAACTATGGCTACACCTTC. Translating gives CASSLLPGQSNYGYTF.

The V and J genes are TRBV18 and TRBJ1-2, with D hard to call. The germline gives CDR1 KGHSH, CDR2 LQKENI. This CDR3 has 13 amino acids. V lost 2 bases to trimming and J lost 8 bases, with 12 bases between them. CDR3 in amino acids: CASSPSEGNGYTF. In DNA form, the CDR3 reads TGTGCCAGCTCACCATCCGAAGGGAACGGCTACACCTTC. Full variable domain (remainder filled in from reference TRBV18 and TRBJ1-2): NAGVMQNPRHLVRRRGQEARLRCSPMKGHSHVYWYRQLPEEGLKFMVYLQKENIIDESGMPKERFSAEFPKEGPSILRIQQVVRGDSAAYFCASSPSEGNGYTFGSGTRLTVV.

The chain couples TRBV6-5 to TRBJ2-7; perhaps TRBD1 as D (5 bases). Germline V gene data show CDR1 as MNHEY and CDR2 as SVGAGI. Deletions cut 2 bases from V and 5 bases from J, with 13 bases between. This CDR3 has 14 residues. The CDR3 is CASSYIQGGDEQYF. CDR3 nucleotides: TGTGCCAGCAGTTACATTCAGGGCGGAGACGAGCAGTACTTC.

This chain uses TRBV9 with TRBJ2-3; D unclear. Between the trimmed V and J ends, which lost 0 bases and 9 bases, there was a span of 11 bases. CDR3 size: 13 residues. Germline V gene lookup returns CDR1 SGDLS and CDR2 YYNGEE. For the CDR3, the DNA is TGTGCCAGCAGCGTAGCCCCCTTGTCCACGCAGTATTTT. This sequence encodes CASSVAPLSTQYF.

The chain employs TRBV18 and TRBJ1-6; the D is unclear. Trimming took 0 bases from V and 14 from J, leaving 11 bases between them. Germline V lookup: CDR1 KGHSH, CDR2 LQKENI. The CDR3 covers 13 residues. The CDR3: CASSPPYARSLHF. The CDR3 nucleotides are TGTGCCAGCTCACCACCGTACGCACGTTCCCTCCACTTT.

Here the CDR3 DNA reads TGTGCCAGCAGCTTTGGCTGGGACAATCAGCCCCAGCATTTT. Translated: CASSFGWDNQPQHF. This chain joins TRBV5-5 and TRBJ1-5; D is uncertain. The CDR3 length is 14 residues. Trimming took off 2 bases at V and 3 bases at J, with 9 bases between the two ends. Germline V gene data show CDR1 as SGHKS and CDR2 as YYEKEE (reference sequence).

The gene calls are TRBV9 and TRBJ1-1; D is ambiguous. V shed 4 bases and J shed 1 base, with 14 bases lying between them. Germline loops: CDR1 SGDLS, CDR2 YYNGEE. The CDR3 runs 15 residues. This CDR3 is CASSPRSARNTEAFF. Written as DNA, the CDR3 is TGTGCCAGCAGCCCCCGTTCGGCCAGGAACACTGAAGCTTTCTTT.

For the CDR3, the DNA is TGTGCCAGCAATCGCGGCGGGGACTACAATGAGCAGTTCTTC. This codes for CASNRGGDYNEQFF. The chain combines TRBV5-4 with TRBJ2-1; TRBD2 might be the D (6 bases). CDR1 and CDR2 from the germline V gene are SGHNT and YYREEE (reference sequence). The CDR3 totals 14 residues. The germline V and J ends were trimmed by 6 bases and 3 bases, with 13 bases remaining between them.

DNA for the CDR3: TGCAGCGTTGCTCCGGGACTAGCCCCGACCGGGGAGCTGTTTTTT. It specifies CSVAPGLAPTGELFF. V usage is TRBV29-1 and J usage is TRBJ2-2; the match to TRBD2 covers 9 bases. Germline CDR1 reads SQVTM; CDR2 reads ANQGSEA. The ends lost 4 bases at V and 5 bases at J; junction bases unmatched: 8. The CDR3 sequence is 15 residues long.